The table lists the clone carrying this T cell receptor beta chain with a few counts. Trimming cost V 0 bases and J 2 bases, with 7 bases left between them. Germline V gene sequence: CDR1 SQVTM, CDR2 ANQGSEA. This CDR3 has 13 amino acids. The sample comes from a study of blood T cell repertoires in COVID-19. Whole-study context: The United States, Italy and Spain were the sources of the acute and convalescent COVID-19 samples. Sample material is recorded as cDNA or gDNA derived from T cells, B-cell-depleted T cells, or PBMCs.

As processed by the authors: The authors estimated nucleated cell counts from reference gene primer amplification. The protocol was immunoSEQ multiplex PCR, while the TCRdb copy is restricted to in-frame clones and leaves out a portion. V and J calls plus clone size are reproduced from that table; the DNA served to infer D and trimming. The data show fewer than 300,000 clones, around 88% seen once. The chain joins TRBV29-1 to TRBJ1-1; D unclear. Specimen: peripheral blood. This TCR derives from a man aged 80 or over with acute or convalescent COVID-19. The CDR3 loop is CSVEDRRNTEAFF. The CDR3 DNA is TGCAGCGTTGAAGACAGAAGAAACACTGAAGCTTTCTTT.